Presented here are 6 T cell receptor beta chains from one specimen sequenced in a study of spatial heterogeneity in lung cancer. Study results and limitations: In tumors, expanded intratumoral alpha and beta TCR counts tracked mutation counts.

From the 5' RACE reads, TCRdb called clonotypes with MiXCR, one entry per CDR3 protein. The table records 20,000 to 25,000 distinct CDR3 sequences, about 6% of them present only once. Stated time point: sample taken at primary tumor resection. The antigens these receptors bind are not known. Here the sequenced sample was lung tumor tissue, taken at surgery. Source of these receptors: a male donor with early-stage non-small cell lung cancer.

In this sample, this clonotype turned up many times. Here the CDR3 reads CASSLLRLGYGYTF. CDR3 bases: TGTGCCAGCAGTTTGTTACGGCTAGGCTATGGCTACACCTTC. V usage is TRBV28 and J usage is TRBJ1-2; no clear D. The germline V gene has CDR1 MDHEN and CDR2 SYDVKM. This CDR3 contains 14 residues. The V end was cut by 3 bases, the J end by 4 bases, with 12 bases between.

V and J are TRBV11-3 and TRBJ1-1; TRBD1 might be the D (5 bases). The CDR3 covers 13 residues. In germline, CDR1 is SGHNT, CDR2 YENEEA. The V end lost 1 base, the J end lost 2 bases, and 5 bases lay between the germline ends. The CDR3 nucleotides read TGTGCCAGCAGCTTAGGGGGCAACACTGAAGCTTTCTTT. Its protein product is CASSLGGNTEAFF.

Notes on this clonotype: This may stem from a read error, because a much larger clone lies one nucleotide away. V is TRBV27 and J is TRBJ2-7; D not certain. From germline, CDR1 is MNHEY and CDR2 SMNVEV (reference sequence). The CDR3 is 13 residues long. The CDR3 DNA is TGTTCCAGCAGCCAACTCACCGCGGACGAGCAGTACTTC. This translates into CSSSQLTADEQYF.

The table lists this clonotype with many counts. The chain recombines TRBV5-1 with TRBJ2-3; 11 bases line up with TRBD2. Germline trimming cut 4 bases from V and 4 bases from J; bases unmatched to any gene: 5. The CDR3 has 15 amino acids. Germline lookup yields CDR1 SGHRS and CDR2 YFSETQ. CDR3 loop: CASSLTSGSADTQYF. As DNA, the CDR3 is TGCGCCAGCAGCCTAACTAGCGGGAGCGCAGATACGCAGTATTTT.

This clonotype was seen many times. The chain carries TRBV7-2 and TRBJ2-7; 11 positions match TRBD2. Germline trimming cut 1 base from V and 3 bases from J; bases unmatched to any gene: 5. CDR3 length equals 16 residues. The germline V gene encodes CDR1 SGHTA and CDR2 FQGNSA. The CDR3 loop is CASSLGASGGIYEQYF. The CDR3 region has the DNA TGTGCCAGCAGCTTAGGGGCTAGCGGGGGGATCTACGAGCAGTACTTC.

This clonotype was recorded at least ten times. The genes are TRBV27 and TRBJ2-7; D may be TRBD1 (6 bases). The V and J ends lost 6 bases and 7 bases respectively, with 19 bases between them. The germline gives CDR1 MNHEY, CDR2 SMNVEV (reference sequence). This CDR3 contains 14 residues. CDR3 amino acids: CASSTQGPKGEQYF. The CDR3 nucleotides are TGTGCCAGCAGCACTCAGGGGCCGAAGGGGGAGCAGTACTTC.